The 2 T cell receptor beta chains below were found in one sample sequenced in a study of T cells after yellow fever vaccination (dated by TCRdb to the late 2010s). Libraries were constructed by 5' RACE. Reads for this sample came from an Illumina HiSeq 2500. TCRdb handled the public reads itself, with Q25 trimming in fastp and clone calling in MiXCR, and kept productive beta chains. Rows matching on CDR3 protein sequence are summarized as one entry with the most common DNA and genes. This sample has 600,000 to 750,000 distinct CDR3 sequences in its table, and 9% to 15% of those were observed once. Approximately 15% of the sample is in the top ten clones. The treatment or condition label corresponds to: live attenuated yellow fever vaccine strain. The sequencing here drew on PBMCs, taken on the day of the yellow fever booster vaccination. These TCRs come from a man aged 25-45 years who received the YFV17D yellow fever vaccine.

The rearrangement links TRBV6-6 to TRBJ2-3; D not certain. Trimming stripped 7 bases from V and 3 bases from J, with 11 bases between. This CDR3 region has 13 residues. Looked up from germline, CDR1 is MNHNY and CDR2 is SVGAGI (reference sequence). CDR3 loop: CASTKAGTDTQYF. CDR3 DNA sequence: TGTGCCAGCACTAAGGCAGGAACAGATACGCAGTATTTT.

This clonotype appeared many times. The chain is built from TRBV5-1 and TRBJ2-5; possible D gene TRBD2, 6 bases. The CDR3 sequence is 15 residues long. The ends were cut back, 0 bases at V and 5 bases at J, with 14 bases in the middle. Germline lookup yields CDR1 SGHRS and CDR2 YFSETQ. CDR3 nucleotides: TGCGCCAGCAGCTTGGGCAGCGGGCCCGGGGAGACCCAGTACTTC. Translating it yields CASSLGSGPGETQYF.